This T cell receptor (beta chain) was recorded in a study of blood T cells in healthy people across ages. Per the germline V gene, CDR1 is LGHNA and CDR2 is YSLEER. This CDR3 region has 16 residues. Trimming removed 0 bases from V and 4 bases from J; junction bases left unmatched: 8. The second PCR ran about 6 to 12 cycles with a sample-barcoded 5' primer and J-beta primers. MiXCR, run by TCRdb on the 5' RACE reads, gives a single entry per CDR3 protein. The sample records 550,000 to 750,000 distinct CDR3 sequences, roughly 21% being singletons. The rearrangement joins TRBV4-3 to TRBJ2-5; TRBD2 matches 7 bases. The material sequenced was blood. The clonotype originates from a man between 65 and 85 years old in good health. Here the CDR3 reads CASSQEDGRWAETQYF. The DNA of the CDR3 is TGCGCCAGCAGCCAAGAAGACGGGAGGTGGGCAGAGACCCAGTACTTC.